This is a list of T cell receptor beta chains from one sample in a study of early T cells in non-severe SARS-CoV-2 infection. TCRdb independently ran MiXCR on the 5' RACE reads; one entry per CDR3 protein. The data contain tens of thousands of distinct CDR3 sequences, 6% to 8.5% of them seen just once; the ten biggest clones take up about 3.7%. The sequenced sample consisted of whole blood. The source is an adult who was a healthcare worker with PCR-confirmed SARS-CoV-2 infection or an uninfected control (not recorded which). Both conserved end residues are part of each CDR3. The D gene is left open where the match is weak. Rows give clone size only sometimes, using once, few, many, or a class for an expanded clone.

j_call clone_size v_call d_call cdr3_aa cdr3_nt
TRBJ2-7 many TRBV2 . CASKRDFSSYEQYF TGTGCCAGCAAAAGGGACTTCAGCTCCTACGAGCAGTACTTC
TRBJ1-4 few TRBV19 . CAISDRATNEKLFF TGTGCCATCTCGGACCGCGCGACTAATGAAAAACTGTTTTTT
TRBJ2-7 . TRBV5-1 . CASSPLSSYEQYF TGCGCCAGCAGCCCCCTGAGCTCCTACGAGCAGTACTTC
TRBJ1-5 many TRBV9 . CASSVDRAYQPQHF TGTGCCAGCAGCGTAGATCGGGCGTACCAGCCCCAGCATTTT
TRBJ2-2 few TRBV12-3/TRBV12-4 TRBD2 CAWGREVLFF TGTGCCTGGGGGCGGGAGGTCCTGTTTTTT
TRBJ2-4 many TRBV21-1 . CASSPLTLGLAKNIQYF TGTGCCAGCAGCCCCCTCACACTAGGGCTAGCCAAAAACATTCAGTACTTC
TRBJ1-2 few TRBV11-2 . CASSLSGSPLMYTF TGTGCCAGCAGTTTGTCAGGGAGTCCTTTAATGTACACCTTC
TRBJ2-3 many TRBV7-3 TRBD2 CASSTGLGGTQYF TGTGCCAGCAGCACCGGACTAGGCGGGACGCAGTATTTT
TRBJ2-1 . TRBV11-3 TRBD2 CASSAGGRNEQFF TGTGCCAGCAGCGCGGGCGGGAGAAATGAGCAGTTCTTC
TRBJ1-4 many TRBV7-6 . CASSLGGGGFEEKLFF TGTGCCAGCAGCTTAGGAGGTGGGGGGTTCGAAGAAAAACTGTTTTTT
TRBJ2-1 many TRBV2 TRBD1 CASDRGNEQFF TGTGCCAGCGACAGGGGCAATGAGCAGTTCTTC
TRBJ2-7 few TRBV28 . CGSANRVPYEQYF TGTGGGAGCGCGAACCGAGTCCCCTACGAGCAGTACTTC
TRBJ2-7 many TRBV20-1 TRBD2 CSARAPSGLTKDEQYF TGCAGTGCTAGGGCCCCTAGCGGGCTTACTAAGGACGAGCAGTACTTC
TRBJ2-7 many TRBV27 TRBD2 CASSWAGGGEQYF TGTGCCAGCAGTTGGGCGGGAGGGGGCGAGCAGTACTTC
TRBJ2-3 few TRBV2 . CASSGGGSTDTQYF TGTGCCAGCAGTGGTGGGGGAAGCACAGATACGCAGTATTTT
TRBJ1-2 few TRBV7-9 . CASSLQGSYGYTF TGTGCCAGCAGCTTGCAAGGATCCTATGGCTACACCTTC
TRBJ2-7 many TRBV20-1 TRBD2 CSARRGTSDLYEQYF TGCAGTGCTAGGAGGGGGACTAGCGATCTATACGAGCAGTACTTC
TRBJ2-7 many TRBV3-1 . CASSQGRREQYF TGTGCCAGCAGCCAAGGTAGGCGCGAGCAGTACTTC
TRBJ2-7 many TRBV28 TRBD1 CASTPDRGSYEQYF TGTGCCAGCACCCCGGACAGGGGCTCCTACGAGCAGTACTTC
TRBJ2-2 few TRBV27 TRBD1 CASSFDRGRGELFF TGTGCCAGCAGTTTCGACAGGGGGCGTGGGGAGCTGTTTTTT
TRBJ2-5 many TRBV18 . CASSPSKGQETQYF TGTGCCAGCTCACCATCTAAGGGACAAGAGACCCAGTACTTC
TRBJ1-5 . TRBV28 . CASSGRGNQPQHF TGTGCCAGCAGCGGAAGGGGCAATCAGCCCCAGCATTTT
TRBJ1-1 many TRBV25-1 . CASRPGNSGTEAFF TGTGCCAGCAGGCCAGGGAATTCCGGCACTGAAGCTTTCTTT
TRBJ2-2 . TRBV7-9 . CASSSPGGGDRELFF TGTGCCAGCAGCTCCCCCGGGGGTGGAGACCGGGAGCTGTTTTTT
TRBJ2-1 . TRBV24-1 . CATSDPTGSSEQFF TGTGCCACCAGTGATCCTACAGGGAGCAGTGAGCAGTTCTTC
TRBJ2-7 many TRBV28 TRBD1 CASSDSGQGSEQYF TGTGCCAGCAGTGACTCAGGACAGGGTAGCGAGCAGTACTTC
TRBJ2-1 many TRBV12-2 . CASRSRRVGRHNEQFF TGTGCAAGTCGCTCCCGGCGGGTAGGACGCCACAATGAGCAGTTCTTC
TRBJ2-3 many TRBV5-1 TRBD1 CASAPLVAGGVTDTQYF TGCGCCAGCGCACCTCTTGTGGCAGGGGGCGTTACAGATACGCAGTATTTT
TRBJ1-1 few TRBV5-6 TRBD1 CASSSPGQLNTEAFF TGTGCCAGCAGCTCCCCGGGACAGCTAAACACTGAAGCTTTCTTT
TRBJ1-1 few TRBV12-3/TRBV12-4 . CASSFQLNTEAFF TGTGCCAGCAGTTTTCAATTGAACACTGAAGCTTTCTTT
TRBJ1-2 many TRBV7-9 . CASSFSGGTNGYTF TGTGCCAGCAGCTTCTCCGGGGGGACGAATGGCTACACCTTC
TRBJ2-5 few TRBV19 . CASIGTGKYF TGTGCCAGTATCGGAACAGGGAAGTACTTC
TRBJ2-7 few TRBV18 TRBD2 CASSPRLADSYEQYF TGTGCCAGCTCACCCCGACTAGCGGACTCCTACGAGCAGTACTTC
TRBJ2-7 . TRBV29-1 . CSVSIWATYEQYF TGCAGCGTTTCCATTTGGGCCACCTACGAGCAGTACTTC